This T cell receptor beta chain emerged from a study of long-term antiretroviral therapy in people with HIV. General study results and limits: ART adherence was not documented, and neither viral resistance nor therapy changes had any data.

Regarding this clone: The antigen remains unidentified.

Germline V CDR1 and CDR2: MGHRA, YSYEKL. Trimming took 4 bases from V and 0 from J, leaving 13 bases between them. The CDR3 has 17 residues. The libraries were made with immunoSEQ v3.0 at survey level. Some clones are missing from TCRdb's copy, which holds only in-frame ones; the method was immunoSEQ multiplex PCR. The table shows more than 15,000 clones, with roughly 80% occurring only once. This chain connects TRBV4-1 to TRBJ2-6; weak D call: TRBD1 (5 bases). The sequence came from a woman in her twenties or thirties with HIV. Material: unsorted PBMCs, obtained 2.9 years after starting antiretroviral therapy. The CDR3: CASSRQGLGSGANVLTF. CDR3 DNA sequence: TGCGCCAGCAGCCGGCAGGGATTGGGCTCTGGGGCCAACGTCCTGACTTTC.